These 26 T cell receptor beta chains were sequenced from one sample in a study of blood T cell repertoires in COVID-19. Using immunoSEQ multiplex PCR, the repertoire was profiled, and TCRdb retains in-frame clones only, with some absent. This table has just over 95,000 clones, approximately 90% appearing once. The sample consisted of peripheral blood. The receptors were gathered from a man aged 50 to 59 with acute or convalescent COVID-19.

This rearrangement joins TRBV6-5 to TRBJ1-5, with unresolved D. The CDR3 spans 13 residues. Trimming removed 2 bases at V and 2 bases at J, with 4 bases between. Germline V lookup: CDR1 MNHEY, CDR2 SVGAGI. This chain's CDR3 is CASSYRGNQPQHF. CDR3 nucleotide sequence: TGTGCCAGCAGTTACCGCGGCAATCAGCCCCAGCATTTT.

The chain combines TRBV5-1 with TRBJ2-1; the match to TRBD2 covers 8 bases. The ends lost 0 bases at V and 0 bases at J; junction bases unmatched: 2. The CDR3 totals 16 residues. CDR1 and CDR2 (germline): SGHRS, YFSETQ. CDR3 nucleotides: TGCGCCAGCAGCTTGGTTAGCGGGAACTCCTACAATGAGCAGTTCTTC. It translates to CASSLVSGNSYNEQFF.

This chain links TRBV12-5 with TRBJ2-1, with 11 bases that match TRBD2. This CDR3 has 14 residues. Germline loops: CDR1 LGHNT, CDR2 FRNRAP. V dropped 7 bases and J dropped 5; count of bases not matched to a gene: 4. The CDR3 sequence: CASAVGLADNEQFF. CDR3 in DNA: TGTGCTAGTGCCGTGGGACTAGCGGACAATGAGCAGTTCTTC.

The rearrangement uses TRBV6-6 and TRBJ1-4, with a tentative D call TRBD1 (6 bases). CDR3 length: 15 amino acids. V lost 7 bases and J 4 bases, leaving 16 bases between the germline ends. Germline V CDR1 and CDR2: MNHNY, SVGAGI (reference sequence). The CDR3 sequence is CASISPTGYNEKLFF. The CDR3 DNA follows: TGTGCCAGCATTTCCCCAACAGGGTATAATGAAAAACTGTTTTTT.

V is TRBV11-2 and J is TRBJ1-2; D uncertain. The CDR3 has 15 amino acids. Germline values: CDR1 SGHAT, CDR2 FQNNGV. Trimming pared 7 bases from V and 2 bases from J, leaving 17 bases between. The CDR3 bases are TGTGCCAGCAACGCGCTAGGAAGGAGCAACTATGGCTACACCTTC. This encodes CASNALGRSNYGYTF. The whole variable domain, remainder taken from reference TRBV11-2 and TRBJ1-2, is EAGVAQSPRYKIIEKRQSVAFWCNPISGHATLYWYQQILGQGPKLLIQFQNNGVVDDSQLPKDRFSAERLKGVDSTLKIQPAKLEDSAVYLCASNALGRSNYGYTFGSGTRLTVV.

The chain uses TRBV1 and TRBJ2-5; TRBD1, the table's D call, was not compared with the DNA. TRBV1 counts as a pseudogene. The CDR3 is 20 residues long. The CDR3 spells CTSSQRFETGGIVLLETQYF. CDR3 sequence (DNA): TGCACCAGCAGCCAACGTTTTGAGACAGGGGGAATTGTTTTGTTAGAGACCCAGTACTTC.

The chain couples TRBV29-1 to TRBJ1-4; possibly TRBD1 for D (5 bases). Germline lookup yields CDR1 SQVTM and CDR2 ANQGSEA. Trimming removed 4 bases from V and 4 bases from J, with 19 bases in between. This CDR3 is built from 16 residues. The CDR3 nucleotides read TGCAGCGTTGTTCTCTGGGGGGGTTTCTTTAATGAAAAACTGTTTTTT. Protein: CSVVLWGGFFNEKLFF.

J is TRBJ1-2 and V is TRBV5-4; D might be TRBD1 (6 bases). Germline V gene sequence: CDR1 SGHNT, CDR2 YYREEE (reference sequence). The CDR3 covers 13 residues. V was trimmed by 0 bases and J by 6 bases, leaving 9 bases between them. This chain's CDR3 is CASSLAGANGYTF. CDR3 DNA: TGTGCCAGCAGCTTGGCAGGGGCGAATGGCTACACCTTC. The whole variable domain, filled in from reference TRBV5-4 and TRBJ1-2, reads ETGVTQSPTHLIKTRGQQVTLRCSSQSGHNTVSWYQQALGQGPQFIFQYYREEENGRGNFPPRFSGLQFPNYSSELNVNALELDDSALYLCASSLAGANGYTFGSGTRLTVV.

This chain links TRBV13 with TRBJ2-7; D remains ambiguous. There are 14 residues in the CDR3. Germline lookup yields CDR1 PRHDT and CDR2 FYEKMQ (reference sequence). Trimming stripped 2 bases from V and 2 bases from J, with 10 bases between. This CDR3 is CASSLNLSPYEQYF. As DNA, the CDR3 is TGTGCCAGCAGCTTAAATCTAAGTCCCTACGAGCAGTACTTC.

V gene TRBV11-2 combines with J gene TRBJ2-7; D is possibly TRBD1 (5 bases). V was cut by 3 bases and J by 3 bases, with 12 bases left in between. Germline CDR1 and CDR2: SGHAT and FQNNGV. The CDR3 loop spans 14 amino acids. Here the CDR3 DNA reads TGTGCCAGCAGCTTTCCAGGGTCTCTCTACGAGCAGTACTTC. Protein: CASSFPGSLYEQYF.

The J gene is TRBJ1-1, the V gene TRBV11-2; 12 nucleotides match TRBD1. The V segment lost 4 bases and the J segment 8 bases; nucleotides outside the gene matches: 5. Germline V gene data show CDR1 as SGHAT and CDR2 as FQNNGV. This CDR3 is 14 amino acids long. CDR3 loop: CASSYGTGGGEAFF. CDR3 nucleotide sequence: TGTGCCAGCAGCTATGGGACAGGGGGCGGAGAAGCTTTCTTT.

The chain links TRBV2 to TRBJ1-1, with D possibly TRBD1 on 5 matching bases. This CDR3 comprises 14 residues. Germline V gives CDR1 SNHLY, CDR2 FYNNEI. V was cut by 6 bases and J by 0 bases, with 11 bases left in between. The CDR3 DNA is TGTGCCAGCAGCTACAGGAGCCTGAACACTGAAGCTTTCTTT. It translates to CASSYRSLNTEAFF.

The chain recombines TRBV21-1 with TRBJ2-5; TRBD1 is the table's D call, not checked against the DNA. TRBV21-1 is reported as a pseudogene. CDR3 length: 15 amino acids. The CDR3 sequence: CASSKEGDIKETQYF. In nucleotides, the CDR3 is TGTGCCAGCAGCAAAGAAGGGGACATAAAAGAGACCCAGTACTTC.

The CDR3 DNA sequence: TGTGCCAGCAGTGAAGCGCTGTGGGCAGGTGGGAGCAATCAGCCCCAGCATTTT. Protein sequence: CASSEALWAGGSNQPQHF. The rearrangement uses TRBV2 and TRBJ1-5; D remains ambiguous. In germline, CDR1 is SNHLY, CDR2 FYNNEI. V lost 0 bases and J lost 1, with 16 bases in between. This CDR3 has 18 residues.

V is TRBV19 and J is TRBJ2-1; TRBD1 aligns across 10 bases. The CDR3 contains 15 residues. Germline assignment: CDR1 LNHDA and CDR2 SQIVND (reference sequence). With 4 bases clipped from V and 6 bases from J, the junction kept 6 bases outside the gene matches. As DNA, the CDR3 is TGTGCCAGTAGTAGGGGACAGGGGAGGCTCAATGAGCAGTTCTTC. Translation gives CASSRGQGRLNEQFF.

This rearrangement joins TRBV28 to TRBJ1-1; D is uncertain. The CDR3 has 14 residues. Looked up from germline, CDR1 is MDHEN and CDR2 is SYDVKM. V gave up 6 bases and J gave up 5 bases, with 16 bases separating them. Written as DNA, the CDR3 is TGTGCCAGCAGACCCGACCGACTATTGACTGAAGCTTTCTTT. Encoded protein: CASRPDRLLTEAFF.

V gene TRBV7-8 combines with J gene TRBJ2-7; D is possibly TRBD1 (7 bases). Germline V CDR1 and CDR2: SGHVS, FQNEAQ. The CDR3 extends over 16 amino acids. V lost 5 bases, J lost 4 bases, and 21 bases lay in between. The CDR3 DNA reads as TGTGCCAGCAGCCGCTCGGGCGGGACAGCTATTTACGAGCAGTACTTC. Protein: CASSRSGGTAIYEQYF.

The chain links TRBV5-4 to TRBJ2-5; 8 bases map to TRBD1. The CDR3 loop spans 16 amino acids. Trimming at V came to 0 bases and at J to 2 bases, leaving 6 bases not matched to a gene. The germline V gene has CDR1 SGHNT and CDR2 YYREEE (reference sequence). The CDR3 spells CASSLVGRGPQETQYF. The DNA for the CDR3 is TGTGCCAGCAGCTTGGTCGGCAGGGGGCCGCAAGAGACCCAGTACTTC.

The chain links TRBV7-9 to TRBJ1-4; TRBD1 might be the D (6 bases). CDR1 and CDR2 (germline): SEHNR, FQNEAQ (reference sequence). The CDR3 spans 17 residues. The ends were cut back, 6 bases at V and 4 bases at J, with 21 bases in the middle. The CDR3 DNA is TGTGCCAGCAGTCCGAACCGGGGACACGTCCTTAATGAAAAACTGTTTTTT. Amino acid sequence: CASSPNRGHVLNEKLFF.

The J gene is TRBJ2-3, the V gene TRBV6-5; maybe TRBD1 (5 bases). Trimming stripped 2 bases from V and 4 bases from J, with 13 bases between. The CDR3 consists of 15 residues. Per the germline V gene, CDR1 is MNHEY and CDR2 is SVGAGI. CDR3 in amino acids: CASSYKQGWADTQYF. In DNA, the CDR3 is TGTGCCAGCAGTTACAAGCAGGGATGGGCAGATACGCAGTATTTT.

V usage is TRBV6-5 and J usage is TRBJ2-7; 9 bases agree with TRBD2. The CDR3 contains 15 residues. With V trimmed by 4 bases and J by 5 bases, 9 bases remained unmatched. The germline V gene has CDR1 MNHEY and CDR2 SVGAGI. CDR3 residues: CASSFAGTSLNEQYF. The DNA of the CDR3 is TGTGCCAGCAGTTTTGCCGGGACTAGCCTCAACGAGCAGTACTTC.

This sequence joins TRBV5-4 and TRBJ2-5, with 7 bases that match TRBD1. The CDR3 consists of 13 residues. Per the germline V gene, CDR1 is SGHNT and CDR2 is YYREEE (reference sequence). With 2 bases clipped from V and 5 bases from J, the junction kept 3 bases outside the gene matches. Here the CDR3 DNA reads TGTGCCAGCAGCTTAGGGGGCGGGGAGACCCAGTACTTC. Amino acids: CASSLGGGETQYF. Variable domain in full (rest from reference TRBV5-4 and TRBJ2-5): ETGVTQSPTHLIKTRGQQVTLRCSSQSGHNTVSWYQQALGQGPQFIFQYYREEENGRGNFPPRFSGLQFPNYSSELNVNALELDDSALYLCASSLGGGETQYFGPGTRLLVL.

The DNA for the CDR3 is TGTGCCAGCAGCTTAACCGGACAGGGGGCGAGAGGCTACACCTTC. Protein: CASSLTGQGARGYTF. The chain has TRBV7-9 and TRBJ1-2; the match to TRBD1 covers 11 bases. Trimming at V came to 2 bases and at J to 8 bases, leaving 7 bases not matched to a gene. CDR3 length equals 15 residues. The germline V gene has CDR1 SEHNR and CDR2 FQNEAQ (reference sequence).

The rearrangement joins TRBV5-1 to TRBJ2-7, with TRBD2 identical over 10 bases. This CDR3 contains 16 residues. The junction had 7 bases not matched to a gene; V was cut back by 1 base and J by 3 bases. The germline gives CDR1 SGHRS, CDR2 YFSETQ. The CDR3 region is CASSLQGLAYSYEQYF. Here the CDR3 DNA reads TGCGCCAGCAGCTTGCAGGGACTAGCGTACAGCTACGAGCAGTACTTC.

V usage is TRBV6-5 and J usage is TRBJ1-1; D is unresolved. CDR1 and CDR2 from the germline V gene are MNHEY and SVGAGI. CDR3 size: 12 residues. V lost 6 bases to trimming and J lost 5 bases, with 10 bases between them. CDR3: CASSRGGTEAFF. DNA for the CDR3: TGTGCCAGCAGCCGGGGAGGGACTGAAGCTTTCTTT.

The chain joins TRBV19 to TRBJ2-6, with 9 bases lining up with TRBD1. The CDR3 is made up of 15 amino acids. With 8 bases clipped from V and 0 bases from J, the junction kept 2 bases outside the gene matches. Germline V gene lookup returns CDR1 LNHDA and CDR2 SQIVND (reference sequence). The CDR3 protein is CASWDRDSGANVLTF. In nucleotides, the CDR3 is TGTGCCAGTTGGGACAGGGACTCTGGGGCCAACGTCCTGACTTTC. The variable domain in full, completed from reference TRBV19 and TRBJ2-6, reads DGGITQSPKYLFRKEGQNVTLSCEQNLNHDAMYWYRQDPGQGLRLIYYSQIVNDFQKGDIAEGYSVSREKKESFPLTVTSAQKNPTAFYLCASWDRDSGANVLTFGAGSRLTVL.